This T cell receptor (beta chain) was recovered during a study of identical twins. This CDR3 region has 14 residues. Germline V gives CDR1 SQVTM, CDR2 ANQGSEA. Deletions cut 7 bases from V and 2 bases from J, with 15 bases between. One entry per CDR3 protein, called by TCRdb with MiXCR from the 5' RACE reads. In the table there are over 500,000 distinct CDR3 sequences, roughly 21% of which are singletons. This same sample was also taken into another study, of T cells expressing NK-cell markers. That source adds: Of the CD8+ T cells in about 6 donors, about 1.0-7.5% belonged to dominant NKG2C+ clonotypes. Among several donors, these clonotypes also ranked first in the CD3+CD56-NKG2C+ fraction.

This TCR was sampled from a woman in her late teens or twenties in good health. Source material: CD4+ T cells sorted from blood. The chain employs TRBV29-1 and TRBJ1-5; D unclear. CDR3 bases: TGCAGCGCAGTGTCGGGTAATGGCAATCAGCCCCAGCATTTT. This codes for CSAVSGNGNQPQHF.